The 22 T cell receptor beta chains below come from one sample, sequenced in a study of blood T cells in healthy people across ages. It was with a sample-barcoded 5' primer and a J-beta primer mix that a second PCR of about 6 to 12 cycles was run. TCRdb analysed the 5' RACE reads with MiXCR anew, one entry per CDR3 protein. The sample has 650,000 to 800,000 distinct CDR3 sequences; 44% are singletons. Sequencing used blood. The origin of the receptors is a man aged 55-75 years in good health.

This clonotype was seen a handful of times. The chain recombines TRBV6-2 or TRBV6-3 with TRBJ2-7; TRBD1 agrees at 7 bases. The CDR3 runs to 13 residues. The V gene end was trimmed by 8 bases and the J gene end by 4 bases; junction bases not matched to a gene: 8. CDR1 is MNHEY and CDR2 is SVGEGT in the germline V gene. This CDR3 reads CASRYQQGYEQYF. The CDR3 bases are TGTGCCAGCCGCTACCAACAGGGGTACGAGCAGTACTTC.

The CDR3: CASSPSRSSGANVLTF. In nucleotides, the CDR3 is TGTGCCAGCAGCCCAAGCCGATCCTCTGGGGCCAACGTCCTGACTTTC. The V call is TRBV7-3, the J call TRBJ2-6; D remains unclear. Germline V gives CDR1 SGHTA, CDR2 FQGTGA. This CDR3 has 16 amino acids. Trimming took 5 bases from V and 0 from J, leaving 11 bases between them.

V is TRBV30 and J is TRBJ1-1, with D unclear. The V end was cut by 4 bases, the J end by 1 base, with 19 bases between. Germline CDR1 GTSNPN, CDR2 SVGIG (reference sequence). There are 16 residues in the CDR3. The DNA of the CDR3 is TGTGCCTGGAAAGAACCCTTTTTACAGACGAACACTGAAGCTTTCTTT. Translated, it gives CAWKEPFLQTNTEAFF.

The chain combines TRBV4-3 with TRBJ2-4; 9 positions agree with TRBD1. This CDR3 comprises 15 residues. Germline CDR1 LGHNA, CDR2 YSLEER. Unmatched junction bases numbered 2, after V lost 4 bases and J lost 1 base. The CDR3 sequence is CASSRTGDAKNIQYF. The CDR3 nucleotides are TGCGCCAGCAGCCGGACAGGGGATGCCAAAAACATTCAGTACTTC.

V gene TRBV20-1 combines with J gene TRBJ2-5, with 7 bases matching TRBD1. Trimming at V came to 0 bases and at J to 11 bases, leaving 24 bases not matched to a gene. CDR3 size: 18 residues. Per germline, CDR1 DFQATT and CDR2 SNEGSKA (reference sequence). CDR3: CSARDTTSGTAIYNEQYF. DNA for the CDR3: TGCAGTGCTAGAGATACGACTTCCGGGACAGCTATTTACAATGAGCAGTACTTC.

The sample holds a few counts of this clonotype. The chain couples TRBV5-1 to TRBJ2-3; D is unresolved. Per germline, CDR1 SGHRS and CDR2 YFSETQ. CDR3 length equals 15 residues. V was clipped by 1 base and J by 3 bases, with 12 bases between them. This CDR3 reads CASSLSVAITDTQYF. The CDR3 DNA reads as TGCGCCAGCAGCTTGAGCGTCGCCATAACAGATACGCAGTATTTT.

V gene TRBV20-1 combines with J gene TRBJ2-5, with 8 bases fitting TRBD2. Germline CDR1 DFQATT, CDR2 SNEGSKA (reference sequence). After removal of 0 bases from V and 0 bases from J, the junction contained 6 bases not matched to a gene. CDR3 length: 16 residues. CDR3 nucleotide sequence: TGCAGTGCTAGAGATGAGCCGGGGGGGAACCAAGAGACCCAGTACTTC. Amino acids: CSARDEPGGNQETQYF.

CDR3 loop: CASSADWGKNEQFF. In DNA form, the CDR3 reads TGTGCCAGCTCCGCCGATTGGGGCAAAAATGAGCAGTTCTTC. V gene TRBV18 combines with J gene TRBJ2-1, with a possible D match to TRBD1 (5 bases). The CDR3 spans 14 residues. Trimming removed 6 bases at V and 7 bases at J, with 16 bases between. CDR1 and CDR2 from the germline V gene are KGHSH and LQKENI. Variable domain in full (rest from reference TRBV18 and TRBJ2-1): NAGVMQNPRHLVRRRGQEARLRCSPMKGHSHVYWYRQLPEEGLKFMVYLQKENIIDESGMPKERFSAEFPKEGPSILRIQQVVRGDSAAYFCASSADWGKNEQFFGPGTRLTVL.

This chain links TRBV7-9 with TRBJ2-3, with 8 nucleotides matching TRBD1. This CDR3 is built from 17 residues. With 4 bases clipped from V and 6 bases from J, the junction kept 15 bases outside the gene matches. CDR1 and CDR2 from the germline V gene are SEHNR and FQNEAQ (reference sequence). The CDR3 DNA sequence: TGTGCCAGCAGCTCCCCAGGGGGCCAAGTTGTACGGGATACGCAGTATTTT. This translates into CASSSPGGQVVRDTQYF.

This chain uses TRBV2 with TRBJ1-1; no firm D call. This CDR3 spans 14 amino acids. V was clipped by 4 bases and J by 0 bases, with 9 bases between them. Germline loops: CDR1 SNHLY, CDR2 FYNNEI. The DNA of the CDR3 is TGTGCCAGCAGTGGGTCAACCCTGAACACTGAAGCTTTCTTT. The encoded protein is CASSGSTLNTEAFF.

A few counts support this clonotype. V usage is TRBV6-1 and J usage is TRBJ2-3, with D perhaps matching TRBD1 (7 bases). CDR1 MNHNS and CDR2 SASEGT come from the germline V gene. The CDR3 length is 14 residues. V was shortened by 3 bases and J by 4 bases, with 11 bases between the two germline ends. The CDR3 DNA sequence: TGTGCCAGCAGTGACAGGGGGGAGGCAGATACGCAGTATTTT. Protein: CASSDRGEADTQYF.

The rearrangement joins TRBV6-6 to TRBJ1-1; D is uncertain. V lost 2 bases and J lost 7, with 11 bases in between. The CDR3 covers 13 residues. Looked up from germline, CDR1 is MNHNY and CDR2 is SVGAGI (reference sequence). The CDR3 bases are TGTGCCAGCAGTTACCAGGCCCGCGGTGAAGCTTTCTTT. Translated: CASSYQARGEAFF.

The chain joins TRBV18 to TRBJ2-6; the D call may be TRBD1 or TRBD2 (5 bases each). The CDR3 consists of 14 residues. CDR1 is KGHSH and CDR2 is LQKENI in the germline V gene. Trimming pared 2 bases from V and 4 bases from J, leaving 6 bases between. CDR3 in amino acids: CASSPRDGANVLTF. DNA of the CDR3: TGTGCCAGCTCACCAAGGGACGGGGCCAACGTCCTGACTTTC.

This clonotype was observed a few times. V gene TRBV5-1 combines with J gene TRBJ2-5; weak D call: TRBD2 (6 bases). The V end was cut by 0 bases, the J end by 1 base, with 13 bases between. The CDR3 length is 16 residues. Germline V gene lookup returns CDR1 SGHRS and CDR2 YFSETQ. CDR3 DNA sequence: TGCGCCAGCAGCTTGGACATCTCGCGGGGCCAAGAGACCCAGTACTTC. Translation: CASSLDISRGQETQYF.

This clonotype was detected only a few times. The genes are TRBV5-6 and TRBJ2-3; D uncertain. The CDR3 consists of 15 residues. V lost 2 bases and J 0 bases, leaving 10 bases between the germline ends. Looked up from germline, CDR1 is SGHDT and CDR2 is YYEEEE. The DNA for the CDR3 is TGTGCCAGCAGCTTTGTCGGATCTAGCACAGATACGCAGTATTTT. It encodes CASSFVGSSTDTQYF.

The chain carries TRBV7-2 and TRBJ2-6; a possible D gene is TRBD1 (5 bases). This CDR3 comprises 16 residues. Germline values: CDR1 SGHTA, CDR2 FQGNSA. V was pared by 1 base and J by 0 bases, with 7 bases between. The CDR3 sequence is CASSLDRSSGANVLTF. CDR3 nucleotides: TGTGCCAGCAGCTTAGACAGGAGCTCTGGGGCCAACGTCCTGACTTTC.

The chain is built from TRBV4-3 and TRBJ1-4, with a tentative D call TRBD1 (6 bases). The CDR3 is 14 amino acids. Trimming took off 0 bases at V and 11 bases at J, with 13 bases between the two ends. Germline V gene sequence: CDR1 LGHNA, CDR2 YSLEER. CDR3 in amino acids: CASSQERSGGKLFF. The CDR3, as DNA: TGCGCCAGCAGCCAAGAGAGGAGCGGGGGCAAACTGTTTTTT.

The chain uses TRBV7-8 and TRBJ2-3; 12 bases fit TRBD2. Germline CDR1 SGHVS, CDR2 FQNEAQ. CDR3 length equals 18 residues. With 1 base clipped from V and 3 bases from J, the junction kept 8 bases outside the gene matches. The CDR3 reads CASSLGLAGGPRTDTQYF. DNA of the CDR3: TGTGCCAGCAGCTTAGGCCTAGCGGGGGGGCCTAGGACAGATACGCAGTATTTT. The entire variable domain, with the rest obtained from reference TRBV7-8 and TRBJ2-3, is as follows: GAGVSQSPRYKVAKRGQDVALRCDPISGHVSLFWYQQALGQGPEFLTYFQNEAQLDKSGLPSDRFFAERPEGSVSTLKIQRTQQEDSAVYLCASSLGLAGGPRTDTQYFGPGTRLTVL.

This clonotype showed up just a few times. This chain joins TRBV9 and TRBJ2-3; D gene ambiguous. CDR3 length: 16 amino acids. Germline assignment: CDR1 SGDLS and CDR2 YYNGEE. V dropped 0 bases and J dropped 6 bases, with 17 bases sitting between them. CDR3 bases: TGTGCCAGCAGCGTAGGGTATCGGGCAAATGTTGATACGCAGTATTTT. As protein: CASSVGYRANVDTQYF. Variable domain in full (rest from reference TRBV9 and TRBJ2-3): DSGVTQTPKHLITATGQRVTLRCSPRSGDLSVYWYQQSLDQGLQFLIQYYNGEERAKGNILERFSAQQFPDLHSELNLSSLELGDSALYFCASSVGYRANVDTQYFGPGTRLTVL.

This clonotype came up a few times. The rearrangement uses TRBV7-9 and TRBJ2-1, with D maybe TRBD2 (6 bases). CDR1 SEHNR and CDR2 FQNEAQ come from the germline V gene (reference sequence). This CDR3 is 14 amino acids long. Trimming stripped 1 base from V and 8 bases from J, with 12 bases between. This chain's CDR3 is CASSLGAGGDEQFF. The CDR3 DNA reads TGTGCCAGCAGCTTAGGTGCAGGCGGGGATGAGCAGTTCTTC.

The chain uses TRBV12-3 or TRBV12-4 and TRBJ2-5; the D gene could be TRBD1 or TRBD2 (6 bases each). CDR3 length: 13 residues. The V and J ends lost 11 bases and 5 bases respectively, with 18 bases between them. The CDR3 reads CAGCPGALETQYF. DNA for the CDR3: TGTGCCGGCTGTCCGGGGGCCTTGGAGACCCAGTACTTC.

This clonotype was detected only a few times. The chain uses TRBV12-3 or TRBV12-4 and TRBJ1-6, with TRBD1 as a possible D gene (5 bases). The CDR3 is 14 amino acids. Trimming removed 6 bases at V and 9 bases at J, with 15 bases between. CDR3 sequence reads: CASSYRGGGSPLHF. In nucleotides, the CDR3 is TGTGCCAGCAGCTACCGGGGGGGTGGTTCACCCCTCCACTTT.